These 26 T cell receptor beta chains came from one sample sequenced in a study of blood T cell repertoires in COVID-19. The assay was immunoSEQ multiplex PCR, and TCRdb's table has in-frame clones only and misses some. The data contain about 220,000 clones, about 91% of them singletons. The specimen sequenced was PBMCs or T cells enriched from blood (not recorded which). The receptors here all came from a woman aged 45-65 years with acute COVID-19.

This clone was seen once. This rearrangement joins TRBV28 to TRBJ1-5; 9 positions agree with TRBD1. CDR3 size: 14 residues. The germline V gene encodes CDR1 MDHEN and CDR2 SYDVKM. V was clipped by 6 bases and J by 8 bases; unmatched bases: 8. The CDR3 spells CASRDRGNLKPQHF. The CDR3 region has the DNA TGTGCCAGCAGAGACAGGGGGAATTTGAAGCCCCAGCATTTT.

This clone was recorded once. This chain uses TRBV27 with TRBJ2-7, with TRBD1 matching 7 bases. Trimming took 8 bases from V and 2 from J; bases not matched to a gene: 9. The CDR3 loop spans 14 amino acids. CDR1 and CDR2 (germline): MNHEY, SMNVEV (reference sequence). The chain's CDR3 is CASRTDRVPYEQYF. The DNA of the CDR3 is TGTGCCAGCCGAACCGACAGGGTACCCTACGAGCAGTACTTC.

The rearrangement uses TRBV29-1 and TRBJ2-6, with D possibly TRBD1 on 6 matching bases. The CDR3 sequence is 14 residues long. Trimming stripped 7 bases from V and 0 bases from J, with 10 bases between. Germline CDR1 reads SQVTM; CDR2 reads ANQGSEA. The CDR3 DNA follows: TGCAGCGCTGGACAGAGCTCTGGGGCCAACGTCCTGACTTTC. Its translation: CSAGQSSGANVLTF. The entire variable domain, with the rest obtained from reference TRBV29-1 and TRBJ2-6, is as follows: SAVISQKPSRDICQRGTSLTIQCQVDSQVTMMFWYRQQPGQSLTLIATANQGSEATYESGFVIDKFPISRPNLTFSTLTVSNMSPEDSSIYLCSAGQSSGANVLTFGAGSRLTVL.

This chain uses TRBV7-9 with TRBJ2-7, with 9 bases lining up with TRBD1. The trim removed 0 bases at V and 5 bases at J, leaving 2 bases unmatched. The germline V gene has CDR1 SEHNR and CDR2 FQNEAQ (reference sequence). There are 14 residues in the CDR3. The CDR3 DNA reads TGTGCCAGCAGCTTAGCGGACAGGGGCCACGAGCAGTACTTC. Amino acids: CASSLADRGHEQYF.

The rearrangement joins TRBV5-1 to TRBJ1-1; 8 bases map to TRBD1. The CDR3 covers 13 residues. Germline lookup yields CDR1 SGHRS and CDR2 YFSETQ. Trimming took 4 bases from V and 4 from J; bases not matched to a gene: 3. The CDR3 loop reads CASSPGQGTEAFF. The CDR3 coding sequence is TGCGCCAGCAGCCCAGGACAGGGCACTGAAGCTTTCTTT.

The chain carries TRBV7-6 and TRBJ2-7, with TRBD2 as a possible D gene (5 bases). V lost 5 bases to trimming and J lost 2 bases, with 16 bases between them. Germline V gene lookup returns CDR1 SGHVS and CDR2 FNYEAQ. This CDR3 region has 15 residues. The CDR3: CASSEGLATPYEQYF. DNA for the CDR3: TGTGCCAGCAGCGAAGGGTTAGCGACGCCCTACGAGCAGTACTTC.

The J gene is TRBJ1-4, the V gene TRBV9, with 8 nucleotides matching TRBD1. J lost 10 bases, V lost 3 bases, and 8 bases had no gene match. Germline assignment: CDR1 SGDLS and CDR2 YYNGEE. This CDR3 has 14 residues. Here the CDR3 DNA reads TGTGCCAGCAGCGCACAGGGGGGATTGGGAAAACTGTTTTTT. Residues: CASSAQGGLGKLFF.

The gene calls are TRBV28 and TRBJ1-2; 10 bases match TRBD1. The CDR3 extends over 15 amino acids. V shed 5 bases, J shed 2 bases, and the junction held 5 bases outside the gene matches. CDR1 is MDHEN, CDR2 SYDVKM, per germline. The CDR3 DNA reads TGTGCCAGCAGTGTCCTGGGACAGGGGAACTATGGCTACACCTTC. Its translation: CASSVLGQGNYGYTF.

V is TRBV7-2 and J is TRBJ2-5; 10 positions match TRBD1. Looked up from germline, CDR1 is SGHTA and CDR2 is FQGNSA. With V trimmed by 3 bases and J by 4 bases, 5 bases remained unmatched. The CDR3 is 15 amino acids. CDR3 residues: CASSFDRGRGETQYF. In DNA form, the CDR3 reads TGTGCCAGCAGCTTTGACAGGGGGCGTGGAGAGACCCAGTACTTC. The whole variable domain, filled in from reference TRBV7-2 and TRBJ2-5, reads GAGVSQSPSNKVTEKGKDVELRCDPISGHTALYWYRQSLGQGLEFLIYFQGNSAPDKSGLPSDRFSAERTGGSVSTLTIQRTQQEDSAVYLCASSFDRGRGETQYFGPGTRLLVL.

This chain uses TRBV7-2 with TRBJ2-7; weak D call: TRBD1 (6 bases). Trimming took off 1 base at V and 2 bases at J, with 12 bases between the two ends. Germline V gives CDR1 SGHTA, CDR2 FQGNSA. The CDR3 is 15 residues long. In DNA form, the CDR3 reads TGTGCCAGCAGCTTAGGGGGGACATTTACCTACGAGCAGTACTTC. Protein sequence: CASSLGGTFTYEQYF.

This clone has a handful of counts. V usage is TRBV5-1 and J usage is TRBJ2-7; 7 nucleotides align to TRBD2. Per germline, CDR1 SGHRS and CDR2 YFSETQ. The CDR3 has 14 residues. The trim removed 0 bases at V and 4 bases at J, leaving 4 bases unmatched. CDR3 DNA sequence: TGCGCCAGCAGCTTGGAAGGGAGGGAGTACGAGCAGTACTTC. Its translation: CASSLEGREYEQYF.

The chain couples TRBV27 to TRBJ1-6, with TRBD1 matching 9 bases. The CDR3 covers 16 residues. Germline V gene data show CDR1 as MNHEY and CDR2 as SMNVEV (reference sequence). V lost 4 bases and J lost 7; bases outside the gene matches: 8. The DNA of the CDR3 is TGTGCCAGCAGTTCCGCCGGGACAGGGAGAAATTCACCCCTCCACTTT. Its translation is CASSSAGTGRNSPLHF.

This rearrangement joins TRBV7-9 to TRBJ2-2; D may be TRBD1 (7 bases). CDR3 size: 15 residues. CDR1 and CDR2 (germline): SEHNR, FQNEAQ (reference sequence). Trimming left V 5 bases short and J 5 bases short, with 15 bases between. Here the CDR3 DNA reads TGTGCCAGCAGCGCAGCGCCAGGGGGGACCGGGGAGCTGTTTTTT. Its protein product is CASSAAPGGTGELFF.

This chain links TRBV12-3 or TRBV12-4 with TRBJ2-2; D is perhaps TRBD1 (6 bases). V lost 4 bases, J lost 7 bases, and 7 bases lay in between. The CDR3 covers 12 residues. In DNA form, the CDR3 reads TGTGCCAGCAGTTCAGGGGTCGGGGAGCTGTTTTTT. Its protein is CASSSGVGELFF.

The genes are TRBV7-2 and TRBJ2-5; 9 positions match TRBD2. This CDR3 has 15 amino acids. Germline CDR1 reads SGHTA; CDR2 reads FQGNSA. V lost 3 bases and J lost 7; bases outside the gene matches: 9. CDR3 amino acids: CASSFTSGSPGTQYF. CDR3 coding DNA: TGTGCCAGCAGCTTCACTAGCGGGTCACCGGGGACCCAGTACTTC.

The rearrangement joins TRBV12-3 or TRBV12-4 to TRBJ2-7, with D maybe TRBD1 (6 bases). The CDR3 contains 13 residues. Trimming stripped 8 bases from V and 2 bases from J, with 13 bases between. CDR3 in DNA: TGTGCCAGCCGGACGGACAGAGCCTACGAGCAGTACTTC. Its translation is CASRTDRAYEQYF.

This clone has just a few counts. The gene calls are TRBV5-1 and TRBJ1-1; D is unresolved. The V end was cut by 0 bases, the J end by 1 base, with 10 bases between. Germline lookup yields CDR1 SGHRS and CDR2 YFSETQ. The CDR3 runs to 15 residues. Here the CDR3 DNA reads TGCGCCAGCAGCTTGGACACCCCCAAGAACACTGAAGCTTTCTTT. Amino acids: CASSLDTPKNTEAFF.

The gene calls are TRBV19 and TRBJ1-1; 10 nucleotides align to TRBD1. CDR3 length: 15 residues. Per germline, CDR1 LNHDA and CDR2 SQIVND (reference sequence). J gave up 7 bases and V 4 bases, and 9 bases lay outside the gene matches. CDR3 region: CASSTRTGGGGEAFF. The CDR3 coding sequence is TGTGCCAGTAGTACGAGGACAGGGGGAGGAGGTGAAGCTTTCTTT.

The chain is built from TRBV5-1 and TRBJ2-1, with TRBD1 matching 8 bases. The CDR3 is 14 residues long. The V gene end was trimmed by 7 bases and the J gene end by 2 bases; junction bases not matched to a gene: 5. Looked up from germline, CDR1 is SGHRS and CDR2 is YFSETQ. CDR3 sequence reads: CASLQGGTYNEQFF. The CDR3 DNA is TGCGCCAGCCTACAGGGGGGCACCTACAATGAGCAGTTCTTC.

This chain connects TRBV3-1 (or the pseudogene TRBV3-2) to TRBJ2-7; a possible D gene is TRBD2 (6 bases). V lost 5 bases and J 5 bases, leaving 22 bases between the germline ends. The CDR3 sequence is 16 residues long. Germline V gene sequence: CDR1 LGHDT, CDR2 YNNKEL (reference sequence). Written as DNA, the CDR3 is TGTGCCAGCAGCGCTGAAGCCTCCCCCACGGGGGACGAGCAGTACTTC. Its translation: CASSAEASPTGDEQYF.

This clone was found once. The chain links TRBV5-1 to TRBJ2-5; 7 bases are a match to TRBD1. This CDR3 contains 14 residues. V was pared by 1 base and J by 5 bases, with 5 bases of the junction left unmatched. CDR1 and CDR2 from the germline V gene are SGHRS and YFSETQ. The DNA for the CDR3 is TGCGCCAGCAGCTTGTACACAGGGGTGGAGACCCAGTACTTC. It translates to CASSLYTGVETQYF. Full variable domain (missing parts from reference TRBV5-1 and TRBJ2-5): KAGVTQTPRYLIKTRGQQVTLSCSPISGHRSVSWYQQTPGQGLQFLFEYFSETQRNKGNFPGRFSGRQFSNSRSEMNVSTLELGDSALYLCASSLYTGVETQYFGPGTRLLVL.

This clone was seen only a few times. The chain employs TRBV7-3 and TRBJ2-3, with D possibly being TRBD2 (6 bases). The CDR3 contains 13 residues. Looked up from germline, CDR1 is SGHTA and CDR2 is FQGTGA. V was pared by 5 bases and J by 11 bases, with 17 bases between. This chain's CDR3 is CASSPTRDSGQYF. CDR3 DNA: TGTGCCAGCAGCCCAACCCGGGACTCGGGGCAGTATTTT.

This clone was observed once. The DNA for the CDR3 is TGTGCCAGCAGCTTAGATCGTAGCACCTATGGCTACACCTTC. It codes for CASSLDRSTYGYTF. The V call is TRBV11-2, the J call TRBJ1-2, with D hard to call. This CDR3 is 14 amino acids long. V lost 0 bases to trimming and J lost 4 bases, with 9 bases between them. CDR1 and CDR2 from the germline V gene are SGHAT and FQNNGV.

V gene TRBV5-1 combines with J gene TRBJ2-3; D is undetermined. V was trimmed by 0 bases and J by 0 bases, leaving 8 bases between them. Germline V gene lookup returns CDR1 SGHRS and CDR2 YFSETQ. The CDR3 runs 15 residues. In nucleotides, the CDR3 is TGCGCCAGCAGCTTGGAACAAATTAGCACAGATACGCAGTATTTT. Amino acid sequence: CASSLEQISTDTQYF.

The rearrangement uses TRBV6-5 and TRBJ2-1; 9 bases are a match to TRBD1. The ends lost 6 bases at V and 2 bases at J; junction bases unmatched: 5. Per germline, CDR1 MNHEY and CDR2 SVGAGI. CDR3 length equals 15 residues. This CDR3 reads CASRRQGVTYNEQFF. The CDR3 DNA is TGTGCCAGCAGGAGACAGGGGGTGACCTACAATGAGCAGTTCTTC.

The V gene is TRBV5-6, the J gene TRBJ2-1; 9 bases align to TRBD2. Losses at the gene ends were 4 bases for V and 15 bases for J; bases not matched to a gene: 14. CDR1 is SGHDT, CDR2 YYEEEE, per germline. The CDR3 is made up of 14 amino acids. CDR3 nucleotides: TGTGCCAGCAGCCCGGGACTAGCCGACCTCCCCCCGTTCTTC. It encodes CASSPGLADLPPFF.